The rows below give T cell receptor beta chains drawn from one sample of a study of blood T cell repertoires in COVID-19. Using immunoSEQ multiplex PCR, the repertoire was profiled, and TCRdb retains in-frame clones only, with some absent. The data show 200,000 to 300,000 clones, with approximately 80% seen just once and approximately 7.5% held by the top ten. Sequencing used peripheral blood. These receptors were collected from an elderly woman with COVID-19, enrolled during active disease. Both conserved end residues are part of each CDR3. D genes are given only for firm matches. Size values are once, few and many counts, or a class for expanded clones, and some rows have none.

.	TRBV7-2	TRBJ1-5	.	CASSLSRQSPQPQHF	TGTGCCAGCAGCTTATCTAGACAGTCGCCTCAGCCCCAGCATTTT
.	TRBV2	TRBJ2-3	.	CASTGLADTQYF	TGTGCCAGCACGGGGTTGGCAGATACGCAGTATTTT
TRBD1	TRBV7-8	TRBJ2-2	.	CASSFGQGAITNTGELFF	TGTGCCAGCAGCTTCGGGCAGGGGGCTATTACGAACACCGGGGAGCTGTTTTTT
.	TRBV7-2	TRBJ2-5	.	CASSLVGETQYF	TGTGCCAGCAGCTTAGTCGGAGAGACCCAGTACTTC
.	TRBV30	TRBJ2-1	.	CAGGWRKVNEQFF	TGTGCCGGGGGCTGGCGGAAAGTTAATGAGCAGTTCTTC
.	TRBV9	TRBJ1-6	.	CASSTDPGGGSPLHF	TGTGCCAGCAGCACCGACCCGGGGGGCGGGTCACCCCTCCACTTT
TRBD1	TRBV3-1/TRBV3-2	TRBJ1-2	.	CASSRTGTGVYGYTF	TGTGCCAGCAGCCGTACCGGGACAGGTGTTTATGGCTACACCTTC
TRBD1	TRBV28	TRBJ1-2	.	CASSLRRQGTGGYTF	TGTGCCAGCAGTTTACGCCGACAGGGGACGGGGGGCTACACCTTC
.	TRBV27	TRBJ1-5	.	CASSITGLGQPQHF	TGTGCCAGCAGTATTACAGGGTTGGGTCAGCCCCAGCATTTT
.	TRBV4-2	TRBJ1-1	.	CASSQSAVRGTEAFF	TGTGCCAGCAGCCAAAGTGCGGTACGGGGAACTGAAGCTTTCTTT
.	TRBV6-5	TRBJ1-5	.	CASSSAGVGTQHF	TGTGCCAGCAGTTCCGCCGGGGTCGGGACCCAGCATTTT
.	TRBV19	TRBJ2-1	.	CASSSYDLGNHNEQFF	TGTGCCAGTAGTTCTTACGACCTCGGGAACCACAATGAGCAGTTCTTC
TRBD1	TRBV11-2	TRBJ1-6	few	CASSLAPWDRGDSPLHF	TGTGCCAGCAGCTTAGCTCCCTGGGACAGGGGTGATTCACCCCTCCACTTT
.	TRBV30	TRBJ1-1	few	CAWRGQDTEAFF	TGTGCCTGGAGGGGGCAGGACACTGAAGCTTTCTTT
.	TRBV12-3/TRBV12-4	TRBJ2-1	.	CASSFSQEQFF	TGTGCCAGCAGTTTCTCGCAGGAGCAGTTCTTC
.	TRBV20-1	TRBJ1-4	.	CSAREVEKLFF	TGCAGTGCCAGGGAGGTAGAAAAACTGTTTTTT
.	TRBV29-1	TRBJ2-5	once	CSVLTAGQETQYF	TGCAGCGTTCTCACGGCAGGCCAAGAGACCCAGTACTTC
.	TRBV19	TRBJ1-2	.	CASSESLLGGYTF	TGTGCCAGTAGCGAATCACTCCTTGGTGGCTACACCTTC
.	TRBV20-1	TRBJ2-7	.	CSASKEGRNEQYF	TGCAGTGCTAGTAAGGAGGGCCGTAATGAGCAGTACTTC
TRBD1	TRBV6-1	TRBJ1-1	once	CASSDRQGENTEAFF	TGTGCCAGCAGTGACCGACAGGGGGAGAACACTGAAGCTTTCTTT
.	TRBV18	TRBJ2-5	.	CASSSAGTAQETQYF	TGTGCCAGCTCATCAGCAGGCACAGCCCAAGAGACCCAGTACTTC
.	TRBV15	TRBJ2-2	.	CATSSRGSGELFF	TGTGCCACCAGCAGCAGGGGATCCGGGGAGCTGTTTTTT
TRBD1	TRBV9	TRBJ1-4	.	CASSRQGGNTNEKLFF	TGTGCCAGCAGCAGACAGGGGGGAAATACTAATGAAAAACTGTTTTTT
TRBD1	TRBV5-6	TRBJ2-1	.	CASSRWTGVNEQFF	TGTGCCAGCAGCCGATGGACAGGGGTGAATGAGCAGTTCTTC
TRBD1	TRBV19	TRBJ2-1	few	CASRNRGRYNEQFF	TGTGCCAGCAGAAACAGGGGGCGATACAATGAGCAGTTCTTC
.	TRBV7-2	TRBJ1-6	.	CASSSNSPLHF	TGTGCCAGCAGCTCGAATTCACCCCTCCACTTT
TRBD2	TRBV27	TRBJ2-7	.	CASAGTAGWQQYF	TGTGCCAGCGCCGGAACAGCGGGGTGGCAGCAGTACTTC
TRBD2	TRBV29-1	TRBJ2-1	few	CSATTGGNEQFF	TGCAGCGCCACGACGGGGGGCAATGAGCAGTTCTTC
.	TRBV11-3	TRBJ2-3	hyperexpanded	CASSLQGDTQYF	TGTGCCAGCAGCTTACAGGGAGATACGCAGTATTTT
TRBD1	TRBV14	TRBJ2-1	.	CASSWDSYNEQFF	TGTGCCAGCAGCTGGGACAGCTACAATGAGCAGTTCTTC
TRBD1	TRBV5-1	TRBJ1-2	.	CASSLSTGGYGYTF	TGCGCCAGCAGCCTTTCGACAGGGGGCTATGGCTACACCTTC
TRBD1	TRBV24-1	TRBJ1-4	.	CATSDLQGRQGRGEKLFF	TGTGCCACCAGTGATTTGCAAGGGAGACAGGGGAGGGGGGAAAAACTGTTTTTT
TRBD1	TRBV19	TRBJ2-3	.	CASSYGQGTDTQYF	TGTGCCAGTAGTTACGGACAGGGCACAGATACGCAGTATTTT
TRBD1	TRBV5-3	TRBJ1-2	.	CARSSRDRTLPSQLANYGYTF	TGTGCCAGAAGCTCCCGGGACAGAACTTTACCGTCCCAGTTAGCTAACTATGGCTACACCTTC
TRBD2	TRBV4-1	TRBJ2-1	.	CASSQGLAGGLTGNEQFF	TGCGCCAGCAGCCAAGGGTTAGCGGGGGGTCTCACGGGGAATGAGCAGTTCTTC
.	TRBV7-9	TRBJ1-2	.	CASSLGLGGYTF	TGTGCCAGCAGCTTGGGCCTCGGTGGCTACACCTTC
.	TRBV5-1	TRBJ2-7	.	CASSRLTRGVSYEQYF	TGCGCCAGCAGCCGACTGACCAGGGGGGTTTCCTACGAGCAGTACTTC
.	TRBV19	TRBJ2-3	once	CASSDAGQSTDTQYF	TGTGCCAGTAGCGATGCGGGACAGAGCACAGATACGCAGTATTTT
.	TRBV5-8	TRBJ2-6	once	CASSYRTTGANVLTF	TGTGCCAGCAGCTACAGGACTACTGGGGCCAACGTCCTGACTTTC
TRBD1	TRBV11-3	TRBJ2-7	.	CASSQNTGTGVDYEQYF	TGTGCCAGCAGCCAAAACACCGGGACAGGGGTGGACTACGAGCAGTACTTC
.	TRBV30	TRBJ1-6	.	CAWTLLQGKNSPLHF	TGTGCCTGGACTCTACTCCAGGGGAAGAATTCACCCCTCCACTTT
.	TRBV5-1	TRBJ2-2	.	CASSSDRTGELFF	TGCGCCAGCAGCTCCGACAGGACCGGGGAGCTGTTTTTT
TRBD1	TRBV5-1	TRBJ2-7	.	CASSWTGSYEQYF	TGCGCCAGCAGCTGGACAGGCTCCTACGAGCAGTACTTC
.	TRBV28	TRBJ1-1	.	CASSPRGAMNTEAFF	TGTGCCAGCAGTCCCCGTGGAGCCATGAACACTGAAGCTTTCTTT
TRBD1	TRBV2	TRBJ1-3	.	CASSEGGGSSGNTIYF	TGTGCCAGCAGTGAAGGAGGGGGCAGCTCTGGAAACACCATATATTTT
TRBD1	TRBV20-1	TRBJ1-6	.	CSAGDRGNNSPLHF	TGCAGTGCTGGTGACAGGGGGAATAATTCACCCCTCCACTTT
.	TRBV6-5	TRBJ2-5	once	CASSSNRAGETQYF	TGTGCCAGCAGTTCCAACAGGGCAGGGGAGACCCAGTACTTC
.	TRBV30	TRBJ1-6	.	CAWTGHNNSPLHF	TGTGCCTGGACGGGACATAATAATTCACCCCTCCACTTT
.	TRBV20-1	TRBJ1-3	few	CSASDRGAGNTIYF	TGCAGTGCTAGTGATCGGGGAGCTGGAAACACCATATATTTT
.	TRBV6-5	TRBJ2-2	.	CATRQTNTGELFF	TGTGCCACCCGACAGACAAACACCGGGGAGCTGTTTTTT
.	TRBV25-1	TRBJ2-1	.	CASTTYNEQFF	TGTGCCAGCACCACCTACAATGAGCAGTTCTTC
.	TRBV11-3	TRBJ2-2	many	CASSFGRGNTGELFF	TGTGCCAGCAGCTTTGGCAGGGGGAACACCGGGGAGCTGTTTTTT
TRBD1	TRBV19	TRBJ2-7	.	CASSSLTGRGYEQYF	TGTGCCAGTAGTTCTTTGACAGGGAGAGGCTACGAGCAGTACTTC